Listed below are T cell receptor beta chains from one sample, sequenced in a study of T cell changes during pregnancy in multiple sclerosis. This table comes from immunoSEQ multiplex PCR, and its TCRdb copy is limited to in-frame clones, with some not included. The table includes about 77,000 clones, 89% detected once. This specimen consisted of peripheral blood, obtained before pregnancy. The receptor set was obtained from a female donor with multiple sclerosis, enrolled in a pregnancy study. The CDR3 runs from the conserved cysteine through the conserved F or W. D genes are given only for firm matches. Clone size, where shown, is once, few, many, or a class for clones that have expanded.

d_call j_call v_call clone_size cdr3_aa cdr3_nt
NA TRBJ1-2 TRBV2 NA CASRERGGYTF TGTGCCAGCAGAGAAAGGGGGGGCTACACCTTC
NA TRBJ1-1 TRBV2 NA CASSELQGRVAEAFF TGTGCCAGCAGTGAGTTACAGGGCCGGGTAGCTGAAGCTTTCTTT
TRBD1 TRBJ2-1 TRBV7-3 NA CASSLQGYRGRDEQFF TGTGCCAGCAGCTTACAGGGCTACAGGGGGCGAGACGAGCAGTTCTTC
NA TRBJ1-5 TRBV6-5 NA CATRRGGMSNQPQHF TGTGCCACCCGGCGGGGAGGGATGAGCAATCAGCCCCAGCATTTT
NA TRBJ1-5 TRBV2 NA CASLLEGAQPQHF TGTGCCAGCCTTCTGGAAGGAGCTCAGCCCCAGCATTTT
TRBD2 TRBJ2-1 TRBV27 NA CASGPDSGGYNEQFF TGTGCCAGCGGCCCCGATAGCGGGGGGTACAATGAGCAGTTCTTC
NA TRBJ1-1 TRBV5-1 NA CASSLAGAGSNTEAFF TGCGCCAGCAGCTTGGCTGGCGCAGGGTCGAACACTGAAGCTTTCTTT
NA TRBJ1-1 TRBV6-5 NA CASRSTTKAFF TGTGCCAGCAGATCAACTACGAAAGCTTTCTTT
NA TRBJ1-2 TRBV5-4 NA CASRPPTGYGYTF TGTGCCAGCAGGCCCCCCACGGGGTATGGCTACACCTTC
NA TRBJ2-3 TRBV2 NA CASSLQGEGADTQYF TGTGCCAGCAGTCTACAGGGGGAGGGGGCAGATACGCAGTATTTT
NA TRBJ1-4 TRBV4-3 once CASSQHRDLGEKLFF TGCGCCAGCAGCCAACACAGGGATCTGGGTGAAAAACTGTTTTTT
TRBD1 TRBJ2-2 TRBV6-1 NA CASRAQGAIGELFF TGTGCCAGCAGGGCACAGGGGGCCATCGGGGAGCTGTTTTTT
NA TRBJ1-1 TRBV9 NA CASSPGGPNTEAFF TGTGCCAGCAGCCCCGGGGGACCGAACACTGAAGCTTTCTTT
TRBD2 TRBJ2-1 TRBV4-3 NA CASSQPSSGGGNEQFF TGCGCCAGCAGCCAGCCTTCGTCGGGGGGGGGCAATGAGCAGTTCTTC
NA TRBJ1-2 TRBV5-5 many CASSPIFSRTDLSYTF TGTGCCAGCAGCCCAATCTTCTCCCGGACAGACCTTAGCTACACCTTC
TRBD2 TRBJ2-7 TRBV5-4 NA CASSLVAGAEQYF TGTGCCAGCAGCTTGGTAGCGGGGGCCGAGCAGTACTTC
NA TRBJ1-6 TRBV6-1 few CASHRAISSPLHF TGTGCCAGCCACAGGGCTATTAGTTCACCCCTCCACTTT
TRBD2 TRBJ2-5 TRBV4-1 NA CASSQGPLAGQYF TGCGCCAGCAGCCAAGGACCGCTAGCGGGTCAGTACTTC
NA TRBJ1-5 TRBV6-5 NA CASSPGDHSNQPQHF TGTGCCAGCAGTCCCGGGGATCATAGCAATCAGCCCCAGCATTTT
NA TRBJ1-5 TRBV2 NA CASSELGAWQPQHF TGTGCCAGCAGTGAGCTTGGAGCTTGGCAGCCCCAGCATTTT
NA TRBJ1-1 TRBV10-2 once CASSGISQGNTEAFF TGCGCCAGCAGTGGCATAAGTCAGGGGAACACTGAAGCTTTCTTT
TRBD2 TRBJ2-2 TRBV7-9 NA CASSSRTLAGDSNTGELFF TGTGCCAGCAGCTCAAGAACTCTAGCGGGGGATTCGAACACCGGGGAGCTGTTTTTT
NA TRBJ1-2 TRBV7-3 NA CASSYTGGGYGYTF TGTGCCAGCAGTTACACGGGGGGGGGATATGGCTACACCTTC
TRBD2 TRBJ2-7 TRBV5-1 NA CASSPAGGNYEQYF TGCGCCAGCAGCCCCGCGGGGGGGAACTACGAGCAGTACTTC
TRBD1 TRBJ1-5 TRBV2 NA CASIPDRYQPQHF TGTGCCAGCATTCCGGACAGGTATCAGCCCCAGCATTTT
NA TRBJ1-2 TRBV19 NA CASSALEGSGYTF TGTGCCAGTAGTGCCCTTGAGGGTTCTGGCTACACCTTC
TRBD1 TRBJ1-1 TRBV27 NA CASTPRRGRLYTEAFF TGTGCCAGCACCCCCCGCAGGGGGCGTTTATACACTGAAGCTTTCTTT
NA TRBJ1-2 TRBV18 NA CASSSGQNYGYTF TGTGCCAGCTCTTCCGGACAGAACTATGGCTACACCTTC
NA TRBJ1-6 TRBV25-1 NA CASSEYRGEDSPLHF TGTGCCAGCAGTGAATATAGGGGCGAGGATTCACCCCTCCACTTT
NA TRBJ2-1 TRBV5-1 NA CASSLQVSSYNEQFF TGCGCCAGCAGCTTACAGGTCAGCTCCTACAATGAGCAGTTCTTC
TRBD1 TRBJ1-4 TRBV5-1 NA CASRLGTGVEKLFF TGCGCCAGCAGACTCGGGACAGGGGTTGAAAAACTGTTTTTT
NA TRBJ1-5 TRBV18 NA CASSPGGGNQPQHF TGTGCCAGCTCACCAGGCGGCGGCAATCAGCCCCAGCATTTT
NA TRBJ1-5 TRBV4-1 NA CASSQVQVNQPQHF TGCGCCAGCAGCCAAGTTCAGGTCAATCAGCCCCAGCATTTT
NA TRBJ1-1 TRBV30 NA CAWSGTYWAFF TGTGCCTGGAGTGGGACTTACTGGGCTTTCTTT
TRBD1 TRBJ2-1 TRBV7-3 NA CASSLMRGRYNEQFF TGTGCCAGCAGCTTGATGAGGGGGCGATACAATGAGCAGTTCTTC
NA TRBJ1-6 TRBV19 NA CASSILVSSYNSPLHF TGTGCCAGTAGTATCCTGGTGAGCTCCTATAATTCACCCCTCCACTTT
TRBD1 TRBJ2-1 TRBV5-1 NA CASSLEGDRGDNEQFF TGCGCCAGCAGCTTGGAGGGGGACAGGGGGGACAATGAGCAGTTCTTC
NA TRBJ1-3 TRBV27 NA CASSSGDSGNTIYF TGTGCCAGCAGCTCAGGGGATAGTGGAAACACCATATATTTT
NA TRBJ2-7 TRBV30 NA CAWSVKGADEQYF TGTGCCTGGAGTGTAAAAGGGGCGGATGAGCAGTACTTC
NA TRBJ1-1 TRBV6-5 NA CASSYSGPTEAFF TGTGCCAGCAGTTACTCGGGGCCCACTGAAGCTTTCTTT
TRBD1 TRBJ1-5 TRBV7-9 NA CASSPLQGWNGNQPQHF TGTGCCAGCAGCCCTCTACAGGGGTGGAATGGCAATCAGCCCCAGCATTTT
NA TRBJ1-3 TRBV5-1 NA CASSLMHGTKDSGNTIYF TGCGCCAGCAGCTTGATGCACGGGACAAAAGACTCTGGAAACACCATATATTTT
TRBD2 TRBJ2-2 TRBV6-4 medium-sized CASSETSDTGELFF TGTGCCAGCAGTGAGACTAGCGACACCGGGGAGCTGTTTTTT
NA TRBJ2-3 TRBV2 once CASSPDWITDTQYF TGTGCCAGCAGCCCCGACTGGATCACAGATACGCAGTATTTT
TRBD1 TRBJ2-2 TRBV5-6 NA CASSFGTGYTGELFF TGTGCCAGCAGCTTCGGGACAGGATACACCGGGGAGCTGTTTTTT
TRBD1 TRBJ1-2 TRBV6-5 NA CASSKQGIYGYTF TGTGCCAGCAGTAAACAGGGGATCTATGGCTACACCTTC
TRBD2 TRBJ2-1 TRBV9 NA CASSAGGVYNEQFF TGTGCCAGCAGCGCGGGGGGGGTGTACAATGAGCAGTTCTTC
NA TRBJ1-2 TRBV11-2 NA CASSETPYYGYTF TGTGCCAGCAGCGAGACACCCTACTATGGCTACACCTTC
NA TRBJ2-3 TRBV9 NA CASSLGTADTQYF TGTGCCAGCAGCCTGGGGACTGCAGATACGCAGTATTTT
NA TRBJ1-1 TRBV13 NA CASKGLTGMNTEAFF TGTGCCAGTAAAGGATTGACAGGTATGAACACTGAAGCTTTCTTT
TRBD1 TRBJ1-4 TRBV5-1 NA CASSRQGAGVGEKLFF TGCGCCAGCAGTAGACAGGGGGCGGGGGTCGGTGAAAAACTGTTTTTT
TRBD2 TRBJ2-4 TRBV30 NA CAYSGLAGGDKNIQYF TGTGCCTACTCGGGACTAGCGGGGGGGGATAAAAACATTCAGTACTTC
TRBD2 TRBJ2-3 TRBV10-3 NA CAINSGGAGADTQYF TGTGCCATCAACAGCGGGGGGGCAGGGGCAGATACGCAGTATTTT
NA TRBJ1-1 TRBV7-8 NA CASSSEGLYTEAFF TGTGCCAGCAGCTCAGAGGGACTCTACACTGAAGCTTTCTTT
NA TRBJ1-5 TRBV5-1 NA CASSLAGGVGQPQHF TGCGCCAGCAGCTTGGCCGGGGGGGTCGGGCAGCCCCAGCATTTT